The T cell receptor (beta chain) described here comes from a study of T-cell memory formation after mild COVID-19. This clonotype was picked up a small number of times. UMIs and sample barcodes were carried by the TCR alpha and TCR beta cDNA libraries that 5'RACE produced using constant-segment primers. TCRdb reanalysed the 5' RACE reads using MiXCR and keeps one entry per CDR3 protein. The sample contains fewer than 550,000 distinct CDR3 sequences, 15% to 25% of which appear only once. The CDR3 consists of 16 residues. Germline V lookup: CDR1 SGHTA, CDR2 FQGTGA. V was pared by 4 bases and J by 2 bases, with 9 bases of the junction left unmatched.

The V and J genes are TRBV7-3 and TRBJ2-3; 7 bases line up with TRBD1. The TCR comes from an adult woman who had mild COVID-19 (a few samples of this study predate the infection). Cell type and time point are not known. The sequencing input was PBMCs or a T cell subset sorted from them (not recorded which). CDR3 amino acids: CASSSQPQGFTDTQYF. DNA for the CDR3: TGTGCCAGCAGCTCCCAACCACAGGGGTTCACAGATACGCAGTATTTT.